This TCR beta chain was captured in a study of T cells in Graves' hyperthyroidism and ophthalmopathy. This clonotype has ten or more counts. Patients counted as stable if ophthalmopathy did not develop within 18 months. Patients were excluded because of uncontrolled infection, other autoimmune disease, pregnancy or lactation. Researchers amplified the TCR beta CDR3 regions from RNA transcripts. In the first-round RT-PCR of the TCR CDR3, the HTBI primer set was used. One entry per CDR3 protein results from TCRdb running MiXCR on the multiplex PCR reads. The repertoire holds around 300,000 distinct CDR3 sequences, roughly 13% seen once, with 7.9% in the top ten. V shed 5 bases and J shed 3 bases, with 8 bases lying between them. There are 12 residues in the CDR3. Germline loops: CDR1 SGHTA, CDR2 FQGNSA.

The rearrangement joins TRBV7-2 to TRBJ2-7, with D possibly matching TRBD2 (5 bases). This receptor was obtained from a woman aged 40 to 55 with Graves' hyperthyroidism. Sequencing was done on a sample of blood. CDR3 coding DNA: TGTGCCAGCAGCGCCCGGGGCTACGAGCAGTACTTC. Amino acid sequence: CASSARGYEQYF.